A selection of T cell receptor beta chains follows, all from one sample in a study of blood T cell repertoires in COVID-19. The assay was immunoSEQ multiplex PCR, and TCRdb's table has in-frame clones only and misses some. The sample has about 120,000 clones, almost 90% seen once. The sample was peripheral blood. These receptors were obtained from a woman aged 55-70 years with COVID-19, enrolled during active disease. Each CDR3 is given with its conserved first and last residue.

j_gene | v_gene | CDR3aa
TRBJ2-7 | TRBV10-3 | CAISESNSYEQYF
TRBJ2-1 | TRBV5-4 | CASRGTGGTYNEQFF
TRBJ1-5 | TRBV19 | CASSIVLGASNQPQHF
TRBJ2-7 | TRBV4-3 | CASSQAAGTAIPYEQYF
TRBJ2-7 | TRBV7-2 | CASSPQTGREQYF
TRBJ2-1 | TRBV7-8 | CASSLLRLGTYNEQFF
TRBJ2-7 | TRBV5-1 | CASSPEGDSYEQYF
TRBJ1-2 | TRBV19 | CASGDYILDGYTF
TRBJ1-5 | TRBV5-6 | CASSEAGQNSNQPQHF
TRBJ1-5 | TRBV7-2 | CASSRQENQPQHF
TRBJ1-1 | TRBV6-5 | CASNRLQNTEAFF
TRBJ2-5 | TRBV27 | CASSSLAPEETQYF
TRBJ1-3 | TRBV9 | CASSVDGSSGNTIYF
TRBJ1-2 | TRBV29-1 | CSVEGGLRQSFGYTF
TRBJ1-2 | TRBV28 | CASSLFDRSNYGYTF
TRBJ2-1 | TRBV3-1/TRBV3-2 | CASSQVLVQINEQFF
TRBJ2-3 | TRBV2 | CATHLAGHTDTQYF
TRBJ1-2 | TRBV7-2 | CASSQGTGGYGYTF
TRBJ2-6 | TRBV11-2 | CASTRPQGVAGANVLTF
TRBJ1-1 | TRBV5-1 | CASSPRGGTEAFF
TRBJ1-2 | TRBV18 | CASSSGDRGLIYGYTF
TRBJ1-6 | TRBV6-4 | CASSEGRGNSPLHF
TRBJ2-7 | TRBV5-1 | CASSLGDKYEQYF
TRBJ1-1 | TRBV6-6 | CASDQVRNTEAFF
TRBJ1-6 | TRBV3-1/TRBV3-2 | CASSQPGENSPLHF